The 17 T cell receptor beta chains reported below all come from one sample, sequenced in a study of T cells after yellow fever vaccination. One entry per CDR3 protein, called by TCRdb with MiXCR from the 5' RACE reads. Among under 150,000 distinct CDR3 sequences listed, approximately 7.7% were seen once. Sample: CD4+ T cells sorted from PBMCs, taken 5 days after the yellow fever booster vaccination. The origin of the receptors is a man younger than 40 who received the YFV17D yellow fever vaccine.

A note on this clonotype: Since a much larger clone is just one base distant, this may be a read error. The rearrangement uses TRBV2 and TRBJ2-3; D ambiguous. CDR3 length equals 11 residues. Per germline, CDR1 SNHLY and CDR2 FYNNEI. V lost 10 bases, J lost 2 bases, and 7 bases lay in between. CDR3 sequence reads: CAMATTDTQYF. CDR3 in DNA: TGTGCCATGGCTACCACAGATACGCAGTATTTT.

As regards this clonotype: A read error may explain this, as a much larger clone is one base away. V gene TRBV12-3 or TRBV12-4 combines with J gene TRBJ2-1, with a tentative D call TRBD1 (5 bases). This CDR3 is 16 amino acids long. Trimming removed 3 bases at V and 5 bases at J, with 17 bases between. The DNA for the CDR3 is TGTGCCAGCAGTTTTCAAACAGGCCCCGGCAACAATGAGCAGTTCTTC. Translating gives CASSFQTGPGNNEQFF.

A remark on this clonotype: This may stem from a read error, because a much larger clone lies one nucleotide away. J is TRBJ2-7 and V is TRBV12-3 or TRBV12-4; D tentatively fits TRBD1 or TRBD2 (6 bases each). Trimming pared 1 base from V and 8 bases from J, leaving 9 bases between. The CDR3 loop spans 12 amino acids. The DNA for the CDR3 is TGTGCCAGCAGTTTAGTCGGGGGCAAGCAGTACTTC. Translation gives CASSLVGGKQYF.

As concerns this clonotype: One junction end disagrees with the germline gene, perhaps due to a read error. The genes are TRBV20-1 and TRBJ2-3; 7 positions agree with TRBD2. The length of the CDR3 is 17 residues. The germline V gene encodes CDR1 DFQATT and CDR2 SNEGSKA (reference sequence). The CDR3 spells CCARDRRREWIPDTQYF. CDR3 nucleotide sequence: TGCTGTGCTAGAGATAGGAGGCGGGAGTGGATCCCTGATACGCAGTATTTT.

In its sample, this clonotype was seen many times. The chain joins TRBV5-6 to TRBJ1-2; the match to TRBD1 covers 7 bases. The CDR3 extends over 14 amino acids. Germline loops: CDR1 SGHDT, CDR2 YYEEEE. Trimming took 0 bases from V and 3 from J; bases not matched to a gene: 2. CDR3 in amino acids: CASSLDRGYYGYTF. The CDR3 bases are TGTGCCAGCAGCTTGGACAGGGGATACTATGGCTACACCTTC.

V usage is TRBV11-2 and J usage is TRBJ2-2; D gene unclear. The CDR3 has 16 amino acids. In germline, CDR1 is SGHAT, CDR2 FQNNGV. V lost 1 base and J 0 bases, leaving 9 bases between the germline ends. Here the CDR3 reads CASSLGVATNTGELFF. DNA of the CDR3: TGTGCCAGCAGCTTAGGCGTGGCTACGAACACCGGGGAGCTGTTTTTT.

The sample holds a few counts of this clonotype. The chain joins TRBV7-7 to TRBJ2-2; D remains unclear. The CDR3 extends over 14 amino acids. Per the germline V gene, CDR1 is SSHAT and CDR2 is FNYEAQ (reference sequence). The V end lost 3 bases, the J end lost 0 bases, and 5 bases lay between the germline ends. CDR3 amino acids: CASSLTTNTGELFF. Here the CDR3 DNA reads TGTGCCAGCAGCTTGACAACGAACACCGGGGAGCTGTTTTTT. Full variable domain (outside the CDR3, taken from reference TRBV7-7 and TRBJ2-2): GAGVSQSPRYKVTKRGQDVTLRCDPISSHATLYWYQQALGQGPEFLTYFNYEAQPDKSGLPSDRFSAERPEGSISTLTIQRTEQRDSAMYRCASSLTTNTGELFFGEGSRLTVL.

At least ten counts were recorded for this clonotype. CDR3 bases: TGTGCCAGCTCACCAGTGAAGTCCCTCGACACCATATATTTT. This translates into CASSPVKSLDTIYF. This sequence joins TRBV18 and TRBJ1-3; D is undetermined. V was cut by 2 bases and J by 8 bases, with 13 bases left in between. CDR1 is KGHSH, CDR2 LQKENI, per germline. CDR3 size: 14 residues.

A note on this clonotype: The junction does not match germline at one end; this may be a read error. The chain combines TRBV14 with TRBJ2-4; D is uncertain. CDR3 length equals 12 residues. CDR1 and CDR2 (germline): SGHDN, FVKESK. CDR3 sequence (DNA): TGTGCCTGCAGCCAAACAAGTGACATTCAGTACTTC. Its translation is CACSQTSDIQYF.

Ten or more counts support this clonotype. The rearrangement joins TRBV29-1 to TRBJ1-1, with D possibly TRBD1 on 6 matching bases. Germline V gene sequence: CDR1 SQVTM, CDR2 ANQGSEA. The V end lost 3 bases, the J end lost 5 bases, and 10 bases lay between the germline ends. CDR3 size: 12 residues. This chain's CDR3 is CSVERGGTEAFF. CDR3 bases: TGCAGCGTTGAGCGAGGGGGAACTGAAGCTTTCTTT.

This clonotype was seen many times. This chain connects TRBV12-3 or TRBV12-4 to TRBJ1-3; TRBD1 is a possible D gene (5 bases). Trimming removed 1 base from V and 2 bases from J, with 9 bases in between. The CDR3 consists of 15 residues. In DNA, the CDR3 is TGTGCCAGCAGTTTAGAACAGGCGGCTGGAAACACCATATATTTT. It yields the protein CASSLEQAAGNTIYF.

This clonotype was counted many times. V gene TRBV7-2 combines with J gene TRBJ1-1; D is undetermined. Germline values: CDR1 SGHTA, CDR2 FQGNSA. This CDR3 is 13 amino acids long. The V end lost 5 bases, the J end lost 8 bases, and 15 bases lay between the germline ends. CDR3 loop: CASSRNWVGEAFF. CDR3 bases: TGTGCCAGCAGCCGGAATTGGGTGGGCGAAGCTTTCTTT.

This clonotype has a count of ten or more. The chain uses TRBV27 and TRBJ2-7; D might be TRBD1 or TRBD2, each matching 6 bases. The germline V gene has CDR1 MNHEY and CDR2 SMNVEV (reference sequence). V lost 6 bases, J lost 4 bases, and 31 bases lay in between. There are 19 residues in the CDR3. In nucleotides, the CDR3 is TGTGCCAGCAGCCCAACCCCCGGGGGCCGACCTCTAATTCGTTACGAGCAGTACTTC. Protein sequence: CASSPTPGGRPLIRYEQYF.

A word on this clonotype: At one end, the junction sequence differs from germline, possibly due to a read error. The chain carries TRBV12-3 or TRBV12-4 and TRBJ2-7; D not certain. There are 14 residues in the CDR3. The chain's CDR3 is CASSPGSSSYKQYF. The CDR3 region has the DNA TGTGCCAGCAGTCCCGGGTCGAGCTCCTACAAGCAGTACTTC.

In its sample, this clonotype was seen once. This rearrangement joins TRBV5-6 to TRBJ2-1; either TRBD1 or TRBD2 may fit D (5 bases each). Germline CDR1 reads SGHDT; CDR2 reads YYEEEE. V lost 3 bases to trimming and J lost 3 bases, with 13 bases between them. CDR3 size: 15 residues. CDR3 in amino acids: CASSSGLICYNEQFF. In nucleotides, the CDR3 is TGTGCCAGCAGCTCGGGGCTCATCTGCTACAATGAGCAGTTCTTC.

This clonotype has a count of ten or more. The chain couples TRBV12-3 or TRBV12-4 to TRBJ2-5, with D possibly TRBD2 on 6 matching bases. Trimming stripped 6 bases from V and 3 bases from J, with 17 bases between. CDR3 length equals 15 residues. The CDR3 loop is CASSSFGGTKETQYF. CDR3 bases: TGTGCCAGCAGCTCATTCGGAGGGACCAAAGAGACCCAGTACTTC.

This clonotype came up many times. V is TRBV12-3 or TRBV12-4 and J is TRBJ1-1; 9 bases are shared with TRBD1. This CDR3 spans 15 amino acids. V shed 8 bases and J 5 bases; nucleotides not matched to a gene: 12. The CDR3 is CASGSNRGRGTEAFF. CDR3 sequence (DNA): TGTGCCAGCGGGTCAAACAGGGGGCGCGGGACTGAAGCTTTCTTT.